Sequencing of this T cell receptor (beta chain) was carried out in a study of early T cells in non-severe SARS-CoV-2 infection. This clonotype has a count of ten or more. Unique molecular identifiers (one per individual cDNA molecule) were attached. In TCRdb, the 5' RACE reads were re-called with MiXCR into one record per CDR3 protein. Among 25,000 to 35,000 distinct CDR3 sequences listed, approximately 6% were seen once. The CDR3 has 17 amino acids. Deletions cut 4 bases from V and 1 base from J, with 19 bases between. The V gene's germline CDR1 is SGHDN and CDR2 FVKESK. V and J are TRBV14 and TRBJ1-1; tentatively, D is TRBD1 (5 bases). The clonotype was recovered from an adult who was a healthcare worker with PCR-confirmed SARS-CoV-2 infection or an uninfected control (not recorded which). Sequencing used whole blood. CDR3 bases: TGTGCCAGCAGCCGACAGTTTGGTTTTGCGGCGAACACTGAAGCTTTCTTT. Protein product: CASSRQFGFAANTEAFF.